The 5 T cell receptor beta chains in this list originate from one sample, sequenced in a study of CD8 T cells in Susac syndrome. Random hexamers primed reverse transcription of about 0.45 to 1 ug RNA. In TCRdb, the immunoSEQ multiplex PCR reads were re-called with MiXCR into one record per CDR3 protein. The sample includes some 130,000 distinct CDR3 sequences, roughly 94% of them seen just once. Source material: CD8+ T cells from PBMCs. The receptors shown here come from a human donor with Susac syndrome.

J is TRBJ2-7 and V is TRBV13; D not resolved. CDR1 PRHDT and CDR2 FYEKMQ come from the germline V gene (reference sequence). Trimming left V 0 bases short and J 0 bases short, with 9 bases between. The CDR3 sequence is 15 residues long. Written as DNA, the CDR3 is TGTGCCAGCAGCTTAGGGGCCAGCCCCTCCTACGAGCAGTACTTC. Translated, it gives CASSLGASPSYEQYF. The whole variable domain, remainder taken from reference TRBV13 and TRBJ2-7, is AAGVIQSPRHLIKEKRETATLKCYPIPRHDTVYWYQQGPGQDPQFLISFYEKMQSDKGSIPDRFSAQQFSDYHSELNMSSLELGDSALYFCASSLGASPSYEQYFGPGTRLTVT.

This chain connects TRBV5-1 to TRBJ2-7; no definite D call. The CDR3 spans 12 residues. Between the trimmed V and J ends, which lost 0 bases and 5 bases, there was a span of 6 bases. Germline assignment: CDR1 SGHRS and CDR2 YFSETQ. The CDR3 bases are TGCGCCAGCAGCTTGGTTAGAAACGAGCAGTACTTC. Translation gives CASSLVRNEQYF. The whole variable domain, filled in from reference TRBV5-1 and TRBJ2-7, reads KAGVTQTPRYLIKTRGQQVTLSCSPISGHRSVSWYQQTPGQGLQFLFEYFSETQRNKGNFPGRFSGRQFSNSRSEMNVSTLELGDSALYLCASSLVRNEQYFGPGTRLTVT.

This clonotype showed up just once. J is TRBJ2-7 and V is TRBV29-1; D gene ambiguous. The CDR3 is 12 amino acids. The germline V gene encodes CDR1 SQVTM and CDR2 ANQGSEA. Trimming cost V 5 bases and J 3 bases, with 11 bases left between them. The CDR3 loop is CSVIVGDYEQYF. The DNA of the CDR3 is TGCAGCGTTATCGTGGGCGACTACGAGCAGTACTTC.

The CDR3 coding sequence is TGTGCCAGCAGCTCCACTAGCAAGGAGCAGTTCTTC. It yields the protein CASSSTSKEQFF. The chain links TRBV11-2 to TRBJ2-1, with D tentatively TRBD2 (6 bases). Germline CDR1 and CDR2: SGHAT and FQNNGV. The CDR3 sequence is 12 residues long. Trimming pared 4 bases from V and 10 bases from J, leaving 11 bases between.

The V call is TRBV11-2, the J call TRBJ1-3, with 9 bases that match TRBD1. The CDR3 consists of 16 residues. The germline V gene has CDR1 SGHAT and CDR2 FQNNGV. J lost 4 bases, V lost 5 bases, and 9 bases had no gene match. CDR3 nucleotide sequence: TGTGCCAGCAGCCATTGGACAGGGGTGTTAGGAAACACCATATATTTT. This gives the protein CASSHWTGVLGNTIYF.